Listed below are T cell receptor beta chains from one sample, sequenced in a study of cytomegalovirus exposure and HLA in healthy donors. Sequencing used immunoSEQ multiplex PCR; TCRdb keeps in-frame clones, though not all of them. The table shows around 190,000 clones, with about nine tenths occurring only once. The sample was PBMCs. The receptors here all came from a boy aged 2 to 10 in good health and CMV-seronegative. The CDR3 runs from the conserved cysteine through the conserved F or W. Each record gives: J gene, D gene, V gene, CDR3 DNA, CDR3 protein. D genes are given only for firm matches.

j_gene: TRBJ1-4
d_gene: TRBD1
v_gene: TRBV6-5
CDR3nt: TGTGCCAGCAGTGGACAGGGGACGAAGTACGAAAAACTGTTTTTT
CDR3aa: CASSGQGTKYEKLFF

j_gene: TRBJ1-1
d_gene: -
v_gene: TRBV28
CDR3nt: TGTGCCAGCCGGGTTCAGGGCATGAACACTGAAGCTTTCTTT
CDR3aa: CASRVQGMNTEAFF

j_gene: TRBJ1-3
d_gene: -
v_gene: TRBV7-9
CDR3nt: TGTGCCAGCAGCTTACACGGACTTATCTCTGGAAACACCATATATTTT
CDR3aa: CASSLHGLISGNTIYF

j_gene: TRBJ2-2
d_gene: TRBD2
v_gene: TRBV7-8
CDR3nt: TGTGCCAGCAGCTTAACTAGCGGGGGTGTCAACACCGGGGAGCTGTTTTTT
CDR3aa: CASSLTSGGVNTGELFF

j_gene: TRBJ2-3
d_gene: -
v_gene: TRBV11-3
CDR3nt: TGTGCCAGCAGCTTAGTCCCCCAAGATACGCAGTATTTT
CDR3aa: CASSLVPQDTQYF

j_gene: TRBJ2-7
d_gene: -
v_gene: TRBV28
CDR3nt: TGTGCCAGCAGAGGGGTGGCGGAATCCTACGAGCAGTACTTC
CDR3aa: CASRGVAESYEQYF

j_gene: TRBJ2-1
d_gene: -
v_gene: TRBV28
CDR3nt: TGTGCCAGCAGTGGTGGGGTAGCGTCCTCCTACAATGAGCAGTTCTTC
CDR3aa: CASSGGVASSYNEQFF

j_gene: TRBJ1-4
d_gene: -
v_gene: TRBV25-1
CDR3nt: TGTGCCAGCAGTCCTGGAGGAGGAGTCACAAAACTGTTTTTT
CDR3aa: CASSPGGGVTKLFF

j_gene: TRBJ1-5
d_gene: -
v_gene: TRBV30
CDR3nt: TGTGCCTGGAGTGTAGGGAGAAATCAGCCCCAGCATTTT
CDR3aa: CAWSVGRNQPQHF

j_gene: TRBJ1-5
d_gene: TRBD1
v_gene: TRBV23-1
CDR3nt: TGCGCCAGCAGTCAATCGGGCGGAGTGGAGCAGGGGGCGCGTCAAGAGCCCCAGCATTTT
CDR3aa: CASSQSGGVEQGARQEPQHF

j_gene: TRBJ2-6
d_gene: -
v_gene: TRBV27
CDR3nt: TGTGCCAGCAGTTTACTCTCTGGGGCCAACGTCCTGACTTTC
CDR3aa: CASSLLSGANVLTF